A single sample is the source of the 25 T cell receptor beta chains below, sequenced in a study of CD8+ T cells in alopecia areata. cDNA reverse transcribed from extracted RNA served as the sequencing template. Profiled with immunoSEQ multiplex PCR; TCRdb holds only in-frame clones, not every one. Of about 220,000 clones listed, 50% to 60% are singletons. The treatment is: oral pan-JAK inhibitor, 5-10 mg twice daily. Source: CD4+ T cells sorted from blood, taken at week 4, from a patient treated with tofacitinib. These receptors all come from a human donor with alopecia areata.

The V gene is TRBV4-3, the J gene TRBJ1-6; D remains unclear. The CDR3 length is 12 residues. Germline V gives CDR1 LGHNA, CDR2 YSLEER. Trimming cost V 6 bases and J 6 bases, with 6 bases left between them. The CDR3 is CASSSANSPLHF. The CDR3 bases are TGCGCCAGCAGTTCGGCTAATTCACCCCTCCACTTT.

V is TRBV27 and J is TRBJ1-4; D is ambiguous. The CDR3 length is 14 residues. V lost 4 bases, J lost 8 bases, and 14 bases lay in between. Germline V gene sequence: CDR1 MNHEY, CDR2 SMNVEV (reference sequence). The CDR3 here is CASSSSGRYEKLFF. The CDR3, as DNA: TGTGCCAGCAGTTCCAGCGGGAGGTACGAAAAACTGTTTTTT.

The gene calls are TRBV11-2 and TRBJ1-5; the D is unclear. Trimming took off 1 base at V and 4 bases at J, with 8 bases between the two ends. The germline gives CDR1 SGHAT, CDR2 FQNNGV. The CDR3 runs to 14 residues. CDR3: CASSLGAQNQPQHF. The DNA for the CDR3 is TGTGCCAGCAGCTTAGGGGCCCAAAATCAGCCCCAGCATTTT. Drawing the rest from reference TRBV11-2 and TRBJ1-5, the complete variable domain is EAGVAQSPRYKIIEKRQSVAFWCNPISGHATLYWYQQILGQGPKLLIQFQNNGVVDDSQLPKDRFSAERLKGVDSTLKIQPAKLEDSAVYLCASSLGAQNQPQHFGDGTRLSIL.

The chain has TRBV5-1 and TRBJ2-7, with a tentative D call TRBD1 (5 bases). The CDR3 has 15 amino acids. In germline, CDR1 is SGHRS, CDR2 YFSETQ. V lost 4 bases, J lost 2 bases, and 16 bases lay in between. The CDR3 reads CASSPSTATAYEQYF. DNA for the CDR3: TGCGCCAGCAGCCCTTCGACAGCGACTGCCTACGAGCAGTACTTC.

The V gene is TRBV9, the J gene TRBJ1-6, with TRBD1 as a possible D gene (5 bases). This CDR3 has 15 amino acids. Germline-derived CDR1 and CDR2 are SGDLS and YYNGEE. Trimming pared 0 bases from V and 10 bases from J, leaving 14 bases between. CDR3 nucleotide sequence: TGTGCCAGCAGCGTAGCTAGTCGGGGGACCTCACCCCTCCACTTT. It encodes CASSVASRGTSPLHF.

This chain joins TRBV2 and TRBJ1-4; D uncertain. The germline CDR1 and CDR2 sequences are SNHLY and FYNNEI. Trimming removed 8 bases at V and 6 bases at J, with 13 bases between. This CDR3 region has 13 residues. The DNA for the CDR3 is TGTGCCAGCCGATGGCAGGAAGATGAAAAACTGTTTTTT. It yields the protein CASRWQEDEKLFF.

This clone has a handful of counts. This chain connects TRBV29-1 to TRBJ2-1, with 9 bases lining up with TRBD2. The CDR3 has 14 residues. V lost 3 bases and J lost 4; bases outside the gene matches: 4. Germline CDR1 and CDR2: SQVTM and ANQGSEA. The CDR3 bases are TGCAGCGTTGATATAGCGGGGGTATACAATGAGCAGTTCTTC. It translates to CSVDIAGVYNEQFF.

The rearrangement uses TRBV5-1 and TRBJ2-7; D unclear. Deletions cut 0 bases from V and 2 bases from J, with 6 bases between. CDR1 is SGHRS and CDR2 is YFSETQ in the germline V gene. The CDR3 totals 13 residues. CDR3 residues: CASSLELTYEQYF. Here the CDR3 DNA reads TGCGCCAGCAGCTTGGAGTTAACCTACGAGCAGTACTTC.

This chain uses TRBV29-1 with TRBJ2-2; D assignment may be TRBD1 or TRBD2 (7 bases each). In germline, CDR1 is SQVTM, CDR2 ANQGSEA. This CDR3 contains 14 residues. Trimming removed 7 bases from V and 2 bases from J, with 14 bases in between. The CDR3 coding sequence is TGCAGCGCAGGGGGGGACGCTAACACCGGGGAGCTGTTTTTT. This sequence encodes CSAGGDANTGELFF.

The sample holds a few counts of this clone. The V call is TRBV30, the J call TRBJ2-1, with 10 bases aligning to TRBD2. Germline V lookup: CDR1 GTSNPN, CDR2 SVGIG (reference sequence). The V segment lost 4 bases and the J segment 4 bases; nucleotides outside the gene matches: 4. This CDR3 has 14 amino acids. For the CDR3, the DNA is TGTGCCTGGACTCGTAGCGGGGGGTACAATGAGCAGTTCTTC. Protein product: CAWTRSGGYNEQFF.

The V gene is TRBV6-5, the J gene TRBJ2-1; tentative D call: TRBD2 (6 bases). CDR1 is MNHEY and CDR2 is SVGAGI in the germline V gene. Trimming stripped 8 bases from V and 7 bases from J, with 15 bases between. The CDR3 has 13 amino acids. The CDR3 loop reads CASGRTTLNEQFF. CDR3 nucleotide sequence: TGTGCCAGCGGTAGGACTACCCTAAATGAGCAGTTCTTC.

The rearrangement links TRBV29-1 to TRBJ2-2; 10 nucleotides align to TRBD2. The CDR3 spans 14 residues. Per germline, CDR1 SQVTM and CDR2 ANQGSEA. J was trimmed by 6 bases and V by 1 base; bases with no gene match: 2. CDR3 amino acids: CSVEVLAGAGELFF. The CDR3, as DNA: TGCAGCGTTGAAGTCCTAGCGGGAGCCGGGGAGCTGTTTTTT.

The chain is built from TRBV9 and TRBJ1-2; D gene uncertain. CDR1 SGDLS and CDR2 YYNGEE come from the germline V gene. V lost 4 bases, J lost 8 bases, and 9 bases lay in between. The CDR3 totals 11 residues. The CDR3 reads CASSFDGGYTF. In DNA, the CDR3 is TGTGCCAGCAGCTTCGATGGGGGCTACACCTTC. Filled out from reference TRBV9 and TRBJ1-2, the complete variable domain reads DSGVTQTPKHLITATGQRVTLRCSPRSGDLSVYWYQQSLDQGLQFLIQYYNGEERAKGNILERFSAQQFPDLHSELNLSSLELGDSALYFCASSFDGGYTFGSGTRLTVV.

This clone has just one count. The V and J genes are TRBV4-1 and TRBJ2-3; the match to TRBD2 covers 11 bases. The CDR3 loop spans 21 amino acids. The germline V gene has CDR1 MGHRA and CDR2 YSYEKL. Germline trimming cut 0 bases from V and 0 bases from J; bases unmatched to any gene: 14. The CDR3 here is CASSQDLTGLADDSSTDTQYF. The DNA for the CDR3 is TGCGCCAGCAGCCAAGATCTTACGGGACTAGCGGACGACTCTAGCACAGATACGCAGTATTTT.

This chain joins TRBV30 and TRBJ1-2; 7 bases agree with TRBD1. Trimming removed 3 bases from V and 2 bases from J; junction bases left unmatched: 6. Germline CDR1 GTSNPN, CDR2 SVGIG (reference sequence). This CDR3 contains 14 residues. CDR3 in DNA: TGTGCCTGGAGAAGACAGGGACAAAACTATGGCTACACCTTC. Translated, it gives CAWRRQGQNYGYTF.

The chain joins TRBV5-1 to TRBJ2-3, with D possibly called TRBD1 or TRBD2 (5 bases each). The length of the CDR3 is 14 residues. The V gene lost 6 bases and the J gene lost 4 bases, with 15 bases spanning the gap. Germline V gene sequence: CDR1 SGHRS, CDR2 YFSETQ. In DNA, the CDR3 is TGCGCCAGCAACCCCGGGGCGGCCCCAGATACGCAGTATTTT. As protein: CASNPGAAPDTQYF.

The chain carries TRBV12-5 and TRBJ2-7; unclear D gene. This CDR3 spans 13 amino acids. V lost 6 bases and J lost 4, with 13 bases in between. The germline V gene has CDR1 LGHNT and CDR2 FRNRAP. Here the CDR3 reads CASGPSRTYEQYF. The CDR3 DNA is TGTGCTAGTGGCCCTTCTCGGACGTACGAGCAGTACTTC.

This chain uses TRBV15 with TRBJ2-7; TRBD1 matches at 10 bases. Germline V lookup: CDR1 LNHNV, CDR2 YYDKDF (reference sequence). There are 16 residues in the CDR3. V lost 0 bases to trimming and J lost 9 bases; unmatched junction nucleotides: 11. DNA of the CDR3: TGTGCCACCAGCAGAGATCGACAGGGGGCCACAGGCGGGCAGTACTTC. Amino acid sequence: CATSRDRQGATGGQYF.

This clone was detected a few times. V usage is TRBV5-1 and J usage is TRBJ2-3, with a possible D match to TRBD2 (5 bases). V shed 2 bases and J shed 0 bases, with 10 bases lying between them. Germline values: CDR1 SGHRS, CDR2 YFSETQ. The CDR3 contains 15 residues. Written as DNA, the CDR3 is TGCGCCAGCAGCTTAACCCTAGCCAGCACAGATACGCAGTATTTT. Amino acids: CASSLTLASTDTQYF.

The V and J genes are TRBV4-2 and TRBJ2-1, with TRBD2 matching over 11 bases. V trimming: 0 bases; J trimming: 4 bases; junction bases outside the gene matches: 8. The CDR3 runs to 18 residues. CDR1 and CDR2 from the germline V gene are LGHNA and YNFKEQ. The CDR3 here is CASSQEPTTSGEYNEQFF. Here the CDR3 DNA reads TGTGCCAGCAGCCAAGAGCCCACGACTAGCGGGGAGTACAATGAGCAGTTCTTC.

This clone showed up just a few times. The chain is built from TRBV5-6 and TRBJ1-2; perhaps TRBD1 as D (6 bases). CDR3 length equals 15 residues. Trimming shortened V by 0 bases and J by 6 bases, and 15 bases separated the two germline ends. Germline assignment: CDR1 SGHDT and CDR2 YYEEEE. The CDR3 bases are TGTGCCAGCAGCTTGGATGCGGGGGGCTTTCATGGCTACACCTTC. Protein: CASSLDAGGFHGYTF. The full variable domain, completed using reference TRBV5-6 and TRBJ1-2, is DAGVTQSPTHLIKTRGQQVTLRCSPKSGHDTVSWYQQALGQGPQFIFQYYEEEERQRGNFPDRFSGHQFPNYSSELNVNALLLGDSALYLCASSLDAGGFHGYTFGSGTRLTVV.

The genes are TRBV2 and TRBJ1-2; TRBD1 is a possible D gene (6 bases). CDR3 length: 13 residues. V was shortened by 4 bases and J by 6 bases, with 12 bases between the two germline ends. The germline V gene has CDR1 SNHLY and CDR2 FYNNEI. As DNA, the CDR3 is TGTGCCAGCAGTGTAGAACAGGGCGATGGCTACACCTTC. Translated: CASSVEQGDGYTF.

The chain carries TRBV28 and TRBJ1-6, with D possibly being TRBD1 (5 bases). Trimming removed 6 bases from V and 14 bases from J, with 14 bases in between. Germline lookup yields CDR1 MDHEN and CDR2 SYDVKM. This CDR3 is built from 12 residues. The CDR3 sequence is CASSPGLRSLHF. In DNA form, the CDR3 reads TGTGCCAGCAGCCCAGGGTTACGATCCCTCCACTTT.

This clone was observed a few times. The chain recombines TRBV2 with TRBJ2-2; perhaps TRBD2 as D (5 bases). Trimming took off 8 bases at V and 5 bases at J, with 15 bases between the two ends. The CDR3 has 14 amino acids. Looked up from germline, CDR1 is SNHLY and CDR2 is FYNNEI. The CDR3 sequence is CASSLLPGTGELFF. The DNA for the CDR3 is TGTGCCAGCTCCCTTCTCCCGGGGACCGGGGAGCTGTTTTTT.

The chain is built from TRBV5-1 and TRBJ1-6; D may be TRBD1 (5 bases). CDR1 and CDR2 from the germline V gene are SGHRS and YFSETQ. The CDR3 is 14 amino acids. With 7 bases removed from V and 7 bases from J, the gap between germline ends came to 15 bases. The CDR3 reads CASSSVAGNSPLHF. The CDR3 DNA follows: TGCGCCAGCTCGAGCGTGGCAGGGAATTCACCCCTCCACTTT. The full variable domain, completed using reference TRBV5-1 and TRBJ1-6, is KAGVTQTPRYLIKTRGQQVTLSCSPISGHRSVSWYQQTPGQGLQFLFEYFSETQRNKGNFPGRFSGRQFSNSRSEMNVSTLELGDSALYLCASSSVAGNSPLHFGNGTRLTVT.